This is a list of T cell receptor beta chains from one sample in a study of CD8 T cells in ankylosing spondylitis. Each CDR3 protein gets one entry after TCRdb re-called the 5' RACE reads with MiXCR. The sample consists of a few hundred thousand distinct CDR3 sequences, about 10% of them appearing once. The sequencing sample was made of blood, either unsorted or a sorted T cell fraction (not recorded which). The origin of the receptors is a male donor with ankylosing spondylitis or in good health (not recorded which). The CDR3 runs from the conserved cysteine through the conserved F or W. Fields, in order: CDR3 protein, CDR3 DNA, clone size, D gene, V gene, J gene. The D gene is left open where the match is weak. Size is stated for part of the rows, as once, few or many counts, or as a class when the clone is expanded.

CDR3: CSVETADSSSYEQYF; DNA: TGCAGCGTTGAGACCGCTGACTCGAGCTCCTACGAGCAGTACTTC; size: few; D: -; V: TRBV29-1; J: TRBJ2-7
CDR3: CASSPLDGNTQYF; DNA: TGTGCCAGCAGCCCCCTCGACGGAAATACGCAGTATTTT; size: many; D: -; V: TRBV3-1; J: TRBJ2-3
CDR3: CSAKRGGSGELFF; DNA: TGCAGTGCCAAACGAGGGGGATCCGGGGAGCTGTTTTTT; size: -; D: -; V: TRBV20-1; J: TRBJ2-2
CDR3: CSVLHRDYEQYF; DNA: TGCAGTGTGCTACACCGCGATTACGAGCAGTACTTC; size: few; D: -; V: TRBV20-1; J: TRBJ2-7
CDR3: CASNPGRHNEQFF; DNA: TGTGCCAGCAATCCGGGGCGACACAATGAGCAGTTCTTC; size: many; D: -; V: TRBV12-3/TRBV12-4; J: TRBJ2-1
CDR3: CSAREAGAGRDQPQHF; DNA: TGCAGTGCTAGAGAAGCCGGGGCGGGGAGGGATCAGCCCCAGCATTTT; size: many; D: -; V: TRBV20-1; J: TRBJ1-5
CDR3: CASRLAGAGGELFF; DNA: TGTGCCAGCAGACTAGCGGGGGCGGGCGGGGAGCTGTTTTTT; size: many; D: TRBD2; V: TRBV12-3/TRBV12-4; J: TRBJ2-2
CDR3: CASRRDATPNSPLHF; DNA: TGTGCCAGCAGGAGGGACGCCACCCCAAATTCACCCCTCCACTTT; size: -; D: -; V: TRBV5-4; J: TRBJ1-6
CDR3: CASSWTFPGGTIYF; DNA: TGTGCCAGCAGTTGGACTTTTCCTGGCGGCACCATATATTTT; size: many; D: -; V: TRBV6-5; J: TRBJ1-3
CDR3: CASSQDLEALGGYTF; DNA: TGTGCCAGCAGCCAAGATCTCGAAGCTTTGGGTGGCTACACCTTC; size: -; D: -; V: TRBV4-2; J: TRBJ1-2
CDR3: CASSGGDLTDTQYF; DNA: TGTGCCAGCAGCGGGGGGGATCTCACAGATACGCAGTATTTT; size: -; D: -; V: TRBV9; J: TRBJ2-3
CDR3: CASSPQGLANGIQYF; DNA: TGTGCCAGCAGTCCCCAGGGACTAGCGAACGGCATTCAGTACTTC; size: few; D: TRBD2; V: TRBV2; J: TRBJ2-4
CDR3: CCARSGTSGGTDTQYF; DNA: TGCTGTGCTAGGTCGGGGACTAGCGGGGGCACAGATACGCAGTATTTT; size: -; D: TRBD2; V: TRBV20-1; J: TRBJ2-3
CDR3: CASSRDRQEKLFF; DNA: TGTGCCAGCAGCCGAGACCGTCAGGAAAAACTGTTTTTT; size: many; D: -; V: TRBV11-2; J: TRBJ1-4
CDR3: CASSLDSGGAGDTQYF; DNA: TGTGCCAGCAGCTTGGATAGCGGGGGGGCCGGAGATACGCAGTATTTT; size: many; D: TRBD2; V: TRBV5-5; J: TRBJ2-3
CDR3: CASKQEYEQYF; DNA: TGTGCCAGCAAGCAGGAATACGAGCAGTACTTC; size: -; D: -; V: TRBV2; J: TRBJ2-7
CDR3: CSARDYHGSTDTQYF; DNA: TGCAGTGCTAGAGATTACCATGGGAGCACAGATACGCAGTATTTT; size: -; D: -; V: TRBV20-1; J: TRBJ2-3
CDR3: CSVERVPPSYGYTF; DNA: TGCAGCGTTGAACGGGTTCCCCCGTCCTATGGCTACACCTTC; size: few; D: -; V: TRBV29-1; J: TRBJ1-2
CDR3: CASRADRAGGSYEQYF; DNA: TGTGCCAGCAGGGCTGATAGAGCGGGGGGCTCCTACGAGCAGTACTTC; size: many; D: TRBD2; V: TRBV12-3/TRBV12-4; J: TRBJ2-7
CDR3: CSVEGPQGDYEQYF; DNA: TGCAGCGTTGAGGGCCCACAGGGTGACTACGAGCAGTACTTC; size: few; D: -; V: TRBV29-1; J: TRBJ2-7
CDR3: CASSGPRESDMQYF; DNA: TGTGCCAGCAGCGGCCCGCGGGAATCGGATATGCAGTATTTT; size: many; D: -; V: TRBV6-1; J: TRBJ2-3
CDR3: CASSSLGAVGANVLTF; DNA: TGTGCCAGCAGTTCCCTGGGGGCGGTTGGGGCCAACGTCCTGACTTTC; size: once; D: -; V: TRBV12-3/TRBV12-4; J: TRBJ2-6
CDR3: CSASLAGDFRYEQYF; DNA: TGCAGTGCGAGCCTAGCGGGGGACTTCCGTTACGAGCAGTACTTC; size: many; D: TRBD2; V: TRBV20-1; J: TRBJ2-7